The rows below give T cell receptor beta chains drawn from one sample of a study of T cells in Graves' hyperthyroidism and ophthalmopathy. TCRdb used MiXCR to reprocess the multiplex PCR reads, holding one entry per CDR3 protein. The sample holds under 350,000 distinct CDR3 sequences; roughly 15% are singletons and the top ten take around 32%. Sequenced sample: blood. These receptors originate from a woman aged 40 to 50 with Graves' ophthalmopathy. The CDR3 runs from the conserved cysteine through the conserved F or W. The D gene is left open where the match is weak. Size is stated for part of the rows, as once, few or many counts, or as a class when the clone is expanded.

TRBV18	TRBJ2-5	.	.	CASSPSRVQETQYF	TGTGCCAGCTCACCTTCTAGGGTGCAAGAGACCCAGTACTTC
TRBV19	TRBJ2-1	few	TRBD2	CASSIGGEYNEQFF	TGTGCCAGTAGTATCGGGGGGGAGTACAATGAGCAGTTCTTC
TRBV20-1	TRBJ2-3	many	.	CSATGLDGDTQYF	TGCAGTGCTACGGGGCTCGATGGGGATACGCAGTATTTT
TRBV2	TRBJ2-7	many	TRBD1	CASRTPGQGNSQYF	TGTGCCAGCAGAACACCGGGACAGGGTAATTCGCAGTACTTC
TRBV11-2	TRBJ2-4	few	.	CASSLNLAKNIQYF	TGTGCCAGCAGCTTAAACCTAGCCAAAAACATTCAGTACTTC
TRBV7-9	TRBJ1-1	many	.	CASSLRGEDTEAFF	TGTGCCAGCAGCTTGCGGGGGGAGGACACTGAAGCTTTCTTT
TRBV11-3	TRBJ1-1	.	TRBD1	CASSLTGATEAFF	TGTGCCAGCAGCTTGACAGGGGCCACTGAAGCTTTCTTT
TRBV4-2	TRBJ2-1	many	.	CASSEGLNSYNEQFF	TGTGCCAGCAGCGAAGGACTGAACTCCTACAATGAGCAGTTCTTC
TRBV5-1	TRBJ1-1	many	TRBD1	CASRPTGTGMNTEAFF	TGCGCCAGCAGACCCACCGGGACAGGAATGAACACTGAAGCTTTCTTT
TRBV7-2	TRBJ2-3	many	TRBD1	CASSLDRGRTDTQYF	TGTGCCAGCAGCTTAGACAGGGGGCGGACAGATACGCAGTATTTT
TRBV7-9	TRBJ1-1	few	.	CAIQQREGTEAFF	TGTGCCATCCAACAACGGGAGGGCACTGAAGCTTTCTTT
TRBV4-2	TRBJ2-3	.	.	CASSKRPSGPLDTQYF	TGTGCCAGCAGCAAACGGCCCAGCGGCCCCTTAGATACGCAGTATTTT
TRBV5-1	TRBJ1-1	few	TRBD1	CASSLAPQGANTEAFF	TGCGCCAGCAGCTTGGCTCCACAGGGGGCGAACACTGAAGCTTTCTTT
TRBV10-3	TRBJ2-7	few	TRBD2	CAISGAPGTSVYEQYF	TGTGCCATCAGTGGGGCCCCCGGGACTAGCGTGTACGAGCAGTACTTC
TRBV20-1	TRBJ2-7	.	.	CSPRRRHQASYEQYF	TGCAGTCCAAGAAGACGACACCAAGCCTCCTACGAGCAGTACTTC
TRBV7-9	TRBJ1-5	few	.	CASSRDGSNQPQHF	TGTGCCAGCAGCCGGGACGGTAGCAATCAGCCCCAGCATTTT
TRBV7-9	TRBJ1-1	.	TRBD1	CASSTGVGLGDTEAFF	TGTGCCAGCAGTACAGGGGTAGGCCTGGGTGACACTGAAGCTTTCTTT
TRBV5-5	TRBJ1-6	few	.	CASSLVRDHSPLHF	TGTGCCAGCAGCTTGGTTAGGGATCATTCACCCCTCCACTTT
TRBV6-1	TRBJ1-5	many	TRBD1	CASSEDAWGQGAPGPQHF	TGTGCCAGCAGTGAAGACGCCTGGGGACAGGGGGCGCCGGGGCCCCAGCATTTT
TRBV7-2	TRBJ2-2	few	.	CASSLMATDWTGELFF	TGTGCCAGCAGCTTAATGGCCACGGATTGGACCGGGGAGCTGTTTTTT
TRBV18	TRBJ2-7	.	TRBD1	CASSRAGTGDSEQYF	TGTGCCAGCTCACGGGCCGGGACAGGCGACTCCGAGCAGTACTTC
TRBV19	TRBJ1-5	.	.	CASSIDLYSNQPQHF	TGTGCCAGTAGTATAGATTTGTATAGCAATCAGCCCCAGCATTTT
TRBV20-1	TRBJ2-4	.	.	CSARTLTVAKNIQYF	TGCAGTGCTAGAACACTTACAGTAGCCAAAAACATTCAGTACTTC
TRBV11-2	TRBJ2-2	many	TRBD2	CASTRGGTSTGELFF	TGTGCCAGCACGAGGGGAGGGACGAGCACCGGGGAGCTGTTTTTT
TRBV29-1	TRBJ1-2	.	.	CSVVKLGIRGYTF	TGCAGCGTGGTTAAACTTGGGATTCGGGGCTACACCTTC
TRBV3-1	TRBJ2-1	.	.	CASSQVEGYEQFF	TGTGCCAGCAGCCAAGTCGAGGGGTATGAGCAGTTCTTC
TRBV7-2	TRBJ2-7	.	.	CASSFSGGTGDREQYF	TGTGCCAGCAGCTTTAGCGGGGGGACAGGGGATCGCGAGCAGTACTTC
TRBV30	TRBJ1-5	.	.	CAWSVGIYSNQPQHF	TGTGCCTGGAGTGTTGGGATCTATAGCAATCAGCCCCAGCATTTT
TRBV3-1	TRBJ2-7	many	.	CASSQKGSREQYF	TGTGCCAGCAGCCAAAAGGGGTCGCGGGAGCAGTACTTC
TRBV20-1	TRBJ1-1	many	.	CSARKDRNTEAFF	TGCAGTGCTAGAAAGGACAGAAACACTGAAGCTTTCTTT
TRBV6-6	TRBJ1-2	many	TRBD1	CASSYSMFEGAGGYTF	TGTGCCAGCAGTTACTCGATGTTTGAGGGGGCGGGAGGCTACACCTTC
TRBV28	TRBJ1-2	many	TRBD1	CASRTGTGGTGYTF	TGTGCCAGCAGAACCGGGACAGGGGGAACTGGCTACACCTTC
TRBV2	TRBJ1-5	many	.	CASRRINQPQHF	TGTGCCAGCAGACGCATCAATCAGCCCCAGCATTTT
TRBV20-1	TRBJ2-1	many	TRBD2	CSAILRLAGVRVEQFF	TGCAGTGCTATCCTTAGACTAGCGGGAGTGCGGGTTGAGCAGTTCTTC
TRBV27	TRBJ1-5	many	.	CASSSTVDRTPRPQHF	TGTGCCAGCAGTTCCACCGTAGACAGGACGCCTCGGCCCCAGCATTTT
TRBV27	TRBJ2-5	.	TRBD1	CASSFMGQPLDQYF	TGTGCCAGCAGTTTTATGGGACAGCCCTTGGACCAGTACTTC
TRBV27	TRBJ2-2	many	TRBD1	CASSPIDRVNTGELFF	TGTGCCAGCAGCCCGATCGACAGGGTGAACACCGGGGAGCTGTTTTTT
TRBV12-3/TRBV12-4	TRBJ2-2	many	TRBD1	CASSLGTGNTGELFF	TGTGCCAGCAGTTTGGGGACAGGGAACACCGGGGAGCTGTTTTTT
TRBV27	TRBJ1-2	many	.	CASSLTQANYGYTF	TGTGCCAGCAGTTTGACACAAGCTAACTATGGCTACACCTTC
TRBV29-1	TRBJ1-4	.	.	CSAQDEKLFF	TGCAGCGCACAAGATGAAAAACTGTTTTTT
TRBV2	TRBJ1-1	many	.	CASKVGITEAFF	TGTGCCAGCAAGGTCGGAATCACTGAAGCTTTCTTT
TRBV19	TRBJ2-1	.	.	CASSTLRDEQFF	TGTGCCAGTAGTACCCTACGGGATGAGCAGTTCTTC
TRBV2	TRBJ2-1	many	.	CASTVFNEQFF	TGTGCCAGTACAGTGTTCAATGAGCAGTTCTTC
TRBV24-1	TRBJ2-5	many	.	CATRDRIQETQYF	TGTGCCACCAGAGACAGAATCCAAGAGACCCAGTACTTC
TRBV7-2	TRBJ2-2	many	.	CASSLEGRNTGELFF	TGTGCCAGCAGCTTAGAAGGCAGAAACACCGGGGAGCTGTTTTTT
TRBV3-1	TRBJ1-3	.	.	CAGSQGSSGNTIYF	TGTGCCGGCAGCCAGGGCAGCTCTGGAAACACCATATATTTT
TRBV12-3/TRBV12-4	TRBJ2-7	many	TRBD1	CASTGTVGEQYF	TGTGCCAGCACCGGGACAGTAGGCGAGCAGTACTTC
TRBV12-3/TRBV12-4	TRBJ2-1	few	.	CASGPSSYNEQFF	TGTGCCAGCGGTCCGAGCTCCTACAATGAGCAGTTCTTC
TRBV5-1	TRBJ2-3	few	TRBD2	CASGPIAGGPYTQYF	TGCGCCAGCGGACCTATAGCGGGGGGGCCGTATACGCAGTATTTT
TRBV27	TRBJ2-1	many	.	CASSLFQGPSSYNEQFF	TGTGCCAGCAGTTTATTCCAGGGACCGAGCTCCTACAATGAGCAGTTCTTC